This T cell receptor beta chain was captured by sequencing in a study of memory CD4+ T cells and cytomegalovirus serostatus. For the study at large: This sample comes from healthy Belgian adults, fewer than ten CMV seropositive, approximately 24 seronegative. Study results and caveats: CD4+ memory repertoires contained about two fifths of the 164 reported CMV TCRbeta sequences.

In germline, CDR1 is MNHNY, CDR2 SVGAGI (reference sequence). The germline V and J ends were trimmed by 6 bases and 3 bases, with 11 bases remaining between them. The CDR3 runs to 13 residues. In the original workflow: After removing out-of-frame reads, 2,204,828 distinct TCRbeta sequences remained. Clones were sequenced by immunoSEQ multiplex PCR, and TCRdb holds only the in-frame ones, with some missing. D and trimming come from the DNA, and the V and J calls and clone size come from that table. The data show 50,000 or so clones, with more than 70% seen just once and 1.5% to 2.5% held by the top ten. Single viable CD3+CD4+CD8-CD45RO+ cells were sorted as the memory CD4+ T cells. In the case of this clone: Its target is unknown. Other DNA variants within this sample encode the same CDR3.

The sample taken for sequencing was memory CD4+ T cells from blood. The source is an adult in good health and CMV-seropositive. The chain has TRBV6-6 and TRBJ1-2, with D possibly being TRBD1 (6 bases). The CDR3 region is CASSPTGDYGYTF. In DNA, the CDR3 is TGTGCCAGCAGCCCGACAGGCGACTATGGCTACACCTTC.